The present entry profiles one TCR beta chain with its context. These data belong to a study of shared T cell receptors in the human thymus. The table came from immunoSEQ multiplex PCR; TCRdb's copy has only in-frame clones and leaves some out. There are some 700,000 clones in the sample; roughly 90% occur only once, and 0.0095% to 0.012% lies in the top ten. The CDR3 length is 15 residues. These data are also associated with another study on human thymus T cells. That publication notes: Donation was from healthy Finnish infants who were having corrective surgery that addressed congenital heart defects.

The TCR was taken from a boy under two years old with a congenital heart defect. Input material: thymocytes. The genes are TRBV21-1 and TRBJ2-7; the D call of TRBD2 is as the table states it, not checked on the DNA. TRBV21-1 has pseudogene status. The CDR3 sequence: CASSKGGGGVYEQYF. For the CDR3, the DNA is TGTGCCAGCAGCAAAGGAGGGGGGGGTGTCTACGAGCAGTACTTC.